This entry lists 3 T cell receptor beta chains sequenced from one sample in a study of read filtering for tumor transcriptome and immune sequencing. From 350 to 500 ng of RNA, a library with molecular barcoded alpha/delta and beta/gamma adaptors was made. TCRdb passed the reads through MiXCR, listing each CDR3 protein once. The sample shows 100,000 to 150,000 distinct CDR3 sequences, roughly 13% of them seen only once. Material for sequencing was a population of CD138-negative cells sorted from bone marrow. These receptors all stem from a donor at least 40 years old with multiple myeloma.

This clonotype was seen a handful of times. The J gene is TRBJ2-1, the V gene TRBV3-1; TRBD2 matches 13 bases. There are 16 residues in the CDR3. Germline V gene data show CDR1 as LGHDT and CDR2 as YNNKEL (reference sequence). The V gene end was trimmed by 4 bases and the J gene end by 8 bases; junction bases not matched to a gene: 8. The CDR3, as DNA: TGTGCCAGCAGCCCCCAACTAGCGGGAGGGGGCGATGAGCAGTTCTTC. This sequence encodes CASSPQLAGGGDEQFF.

This clonotype was recorded many times. J is TRBJ2-1 and V is TRBV9, with 7 bases lining up with TRBD2. The length of the CDR3 is 15 residues. The V gene's germline CDR1 is SGDLS and CDR2 YYNGEE. V shed 0 bases, J shed 3 bases, and the junction held 3 bases outside the gene matches. DNA for the CDR3: TGTGCCAGCAGCGTAGCGGGGGGATTCTACAATGAGCAGTTCTTC. Its protein is CASSVAGGFYNEQFF.

This clonotype was picked up many times. This chain links TRBV29-1 with TRBJ2-1; 9 bases agree with TRBD2. Trimming removed 1 base from V and 3 bases from J; junction bases left unmatched: 4. This CDR3 region has 15 residues. The germline CDR1 and CDR2 sequences are SQVTM and ANQGSEA. Here the CDR3 DNA reads TGCAGCGTTGAAGGACTAGCGGACTTCTACAATGAGCAGTTCTTC. Protein product: CSVEGLADFYNEQFF.